This entry lists 27 T cell receptor beta chains sequenced from one sample in a study of blood T cells in healthy people across ages. Then a second PCR, running about 7 to 11 cycles, was carried out with a sample-barcoded 5' primer and a J-beta primer mix. One entry per CDR3 protein, called by TCRdb with MiXCR from the 5' RACE reads. The data show about 1,000,000 distinct CDR3 sequences, 45% seen once. What was sequenced was blood. Receptors originate from a woman between 55 and 75 years old in good health.

V and J are TRBV24-1 and TRBJ2-1, with D possibly TRBD2 on 5 matching bases. CDR1 and CDR2 from the germline V gene are KGHDR and SFDVKD. The CDR3 covers 14 residues. Trimming removed 5 bases at V and 7 bases at J, with 14 bases between. The CDR3 loop is CATSVGGGRNEQFF. The CDR3 DNA sequence: TGTGCCACCAGTGTAGGCGGAGGAAGAAATGAGCAGTTCTTC.

This clonotype was seen only a few times. The CDR3 region is CSAYRSYSNQPQHF. CDR3 nucleotide sequence: TGCAGTGCTTACAGATCTTATAGCAATCAGCCCCAGCATTTT. The rearrangement uses TRBV20-1 and TRBJ1-5, with D unclear. This CDR3 is 14 amino acids long. Deletions cut 5 bases from V and 0 bases from J, with 11 bases between. Germline assignment: CDR1 DFQATT and CDR2 SNEGSKA (reference sequence).

This clonotype has just a few counts. The rearrangement uses TRBV20-1 and TRBJ2-7; perhaps TRBD2 as D (5 bases). From germline, CDR1 is DFQATT and CDR2 SNEGSKA (reference sequence). This CDR3 contains 14 residues. V lost 6 bases and J lost 9, with 24 bases in between. CDR3 DNA: TGCAGTGCGAGGGAAAGCCCAAGCCTAGAGGGGCAGTACTTC. This sequence encodes CSARESPSLEGQYF.

V gene TRBV11-2 combines with J gene TRBJ1-2, with TRBD1 matching 7 bases. The CDR3 extends over 13 amino acids. CDR1 is SGHAT and CDR2 is FQNNGV in the germline V gene. V was clipped by 5 bases and J by 7 bases; unmatched bases: 7. In DNA, the CDR3 is TGTGCCAGCAGCCGGGACAGCCAAGGTGGCTACACCTTC. This sequence encodes CASSRDSQGGYTF.

The gene calls are TRBV5-6 and TRBJ1-4; 8 positions match TRBD1. V lost 5 bases to trimming and J lost 6 bases; unmatched junction nucleotides: 6. Germline V CDR1 and CDR2: SGHDT, YYEEEE. The CDR3 runs to 14 residues. This chain's CDR3 is CASSIGTGYEKLFF. CDR3 nucleotide sequence: TGTGCCAGCAGTATTGGGACAGGCTATGAAAAACTGTTTTTT.

The rearrangement uses TRBV9 and TRBJ2-3, with TRBD2 identical over 8 bases. The germline gives CDR1 SGDLS, CDR2 YYNGEE. V shed 4 bases, J shed 4 bases, and the junction held 8 bases outside the gene matches. This CDR3 comprises 15 residues. CDR3 coding DNA: TGTGCCAGCAGCTCAAGCGGGAGAGGGGCAGATACGCAGTATTTT. Protein: CASSSSGRGADTQYF.

This clonotype was detected only once. CDR3 DNA: TGTGCCAGCAGTGCTGGCGGGTATTACAATGAGCAGTTCTTC. This sequence encodes CASSAGGYYNEQFF. V is TRBV27 and J is TRBJ2-1, with a possible D match to TRBD2 (5 bases). This CDR3 comprises 14 residues. Germline V gives CDR1 MNHEY, CDR2 SMNVEV (reference sequence). V was pared by 5 bases and J by 4 bases, with 12 bases between.

Comment on this clonotype: The missing conserved phenylalanine or tryptophan at the end of this CDR3 makes a read error likely. The CDR3 sequence: CASSLSETLGYEQYL. In nucleotides, the CDR3 is TGTGCCAGCAGCTTATCTGAGACTCTTGGCTACGAGCAGTACTTA. This chain links TRBV7-9 with TRBJ2-5; unclear D gene. The J call is uncertain, as TRBJ2-7 better fits the DNA end. The CDR3 is 15 amino acids. Germline V lookup: CDR1 SEHNR, CDR2 FQNEAQ (reference sequence).

This clonotype has a handful of counts. The genes are TRBV14 and TRBJ1-4; the D gene is possibly TRBD1 (6 bases). The CDR3 totals 12 residues. Trimming stripped 6 bases from V and 8 bases from J, with 10 bases between. From germline, CDR1 is SGHDN and CDR2 FVKESK. CDR3 in DNA: TGTGCCAGCAGTCGTACAGGGGAAAAACTGTTTTTT. Translation: CASSRTGEKLFF.

This clonotype was observed a few times. One end of the junction fails to match germline, which may point to a read error. V usage is TRBV4-2 and J usage is TRBJ2-3; D gene unclear. CDR3 length: 16 residues. The germline CDR1 and CDR2 sequences are LGHNA and YNFKEQ. The chain's CDR3 is CAISQESGPHRDTQYF. The CDR3, as DNA: TGTGCCATCAGCCAAGAGAGTGGACCCCATCGCGATACGCAGTATTTT.

This clonotype was counted a few times. One junction end disagrees with the germline gene, perhaps due to a read error. The J gene is TRBJ2-1, the V gene TRBV4-1, with TRBD2 identical over 11 bases. This CDR3 is 15 amino acids long. Germline CDR1 and CDR2: MGHRA and YSYEKL. CDR3 amino acids: CASSQVGLADSLRFF. The CDR3 DNA reads as TGCGCCAGCAGTCAAGTGGGACTAGCGGACTCCTTGAGGTTCTTC.

The chain joins TRBV10-3 to TRBJ2-1; no clear D. The CDR3 totals 14 residues. The V gene lost 3 bases and the J gene lost 7 bases, with 13 bases spanning the gap. Germline CDR1 and CDR2: ENHRY and SYGVKD. CDR3 nucleotides: TGTGCCATCAGTGACCTCGGGTCCGGGAATGAGCAGTTCTTC. Amino acid sequence: CAISDLGSGNEQFF.

This clonotype was counted between two and nine times. CDR3 sequence: CASSYHRSSYNEQFF. The CDR3 bases are TGTGCCAGCAGCTACCACAGGAGCTCCTACAATGAGCAGTTCTTC. The chain uses TRBV7-2 and TRBJ2-1, with D perhaps TRBD1 (5 bases). Trimming took 4 bases from V and 0 from J, leaving 10 bases between them. There are 15 residues in the CDR3. Germline CDR1 reads SGHTA; CDR2 reads FQGNSA.

This clonotype turned up a few times. The chain uses TRBV5-1 and TRBJ2-7; unclear D gene. The length of the CDR3 is 12 residues. The germline CDR1 and CDR2 sequences are SGHRS and YFSETQ. V lost 4 bases and J 9 bases, leaving 14 bases between the germline ends. CDR3 residues: CASSADLVGQYF. Here the CDR3 DNA reads TGCGCCAGCAGCGCAGATCTGGTGGGGCAGTACTTC.

This clonotype was recorded a few times. The chain couples TRBV29-1 to TRBJ1-2, with D hard to call. V lost 6 bases and J 0 bases, leaving 5 bases between the germline ends. CDR1 SQVTM and CDR2 ANQGSEA come from the germline V gene. The CDR3 sequence is 11 residues long. Here the CDR3 DNA reads TGCAGCGTCCAAGCTAACTATGGCTACACCTTC. Translation gives CSVQANYGYTF.

The chain carries TRBV5-1 and TRBJ2-7, with D hard to call. The germline gives CDR1 SGHRS, CDR2 YFSETQ. The CDR3 spans 13 residues. V lost 4 bases, J lost 1 base, and 9 bases lay in between. The CDR3 region has the DNA TGCGCCAGCAGCCTCGAAACTTCCTACGAGCAGTACTTC. Translation gives CASSLETSYEQYF.

For this clonotype: Being one base from a much bigger clone, this may be a read error. The chain carries TRBV20-1 and TRBJ2-6; the match to TRBD2 covers 7 bases. The CDR3 runs 17 residues. Per germline, CDR1 DFQATT and CDR2 SNEGSKA (reference sequence). CDR3 nucleotides: TGCAGTGCTGTAGATTTGCGGGGGTCGACTGGGGCCAACGCCCTGACTTTC. It specifies CSAVDLRGSTGANALTF.

V is TRBV15 and J is TRBJ2-2; 9 bases are shared with TRBD2. CDR1 LNHNV and CDR2 YYDKDF come from the germline V gene (reference sequence). This CDR3 is built from 16 residues. Unmatched junction bases numbered 5, after V lost 1 base and J lost 5 bases. CDR3 residues: CATSRASGISTGELFF. The CDR3 DNA reads as TGTGCCACCAGCAGAGCTAGCGGGATATCGACCGGGGAGCTGTTTTTT.

V gene TRBV27 combines with J gene TRBJ2-2, with D possibly matching TRBD1 (5 bases). Germline V gene sequence: CDR1 MNHEY, CDR2 SMNVEV (reference sequence). The CDR3 consists of 15 residues. With 2 bases removed from V and 2 bases from J, the gap between germline ends came to 9 bases. The CDR3 is CASSLTRVNTGELFF. The CDR3 DNA reads TGTGCCAGCAGTTTAACCAGGGTTAACACCGGGGAGCTGTTTTTT.

V usage is TRBV4-1 and J usage is TRBJ2-3; D possibly corresponds to TRBD1 (6 bases). CDR1 and CDR2 from the germline V gene are MGHRA and YSYEKL. The V and J ends lost 3 bases and 1 base respectively, with 17 bases between them. The CDR3 contains 17 residues. In DNA form, the CDR3 reads TGCGCCAGCAGCCAGGCCCTGGGGGCCGCCCGCACAGATACGCAGTATTTT. Protein: CASSQALGAARTDTQYF.

Points on this clonotype: A much larger clone differs from this one at a single base, so this may be a read error. The chain uses TRBV27 and TRBJ2-1; perhaps TRBD1 as D (6 bases). CDR3 length: 16 residues. CDR1 MNHEY and CDR2 SMNVEV come from the germline V gene (reference sequence). V shed 5 bases and J shed 6 bases, with 20 bases lying between them. CDR3 loop: CASSHRPEQGINEQFF. As DNA, the CDR3 is TGTGCCAGCAGTCACAGACCGGAACAGGGTATCAATGAGCAGTTCTTC.

A few counts support this clonotype. The V gene is TRBV20-1, the J gene TRBJ2-3; a possible D gene is TRBD1 (5 bases). V dropped 0 bases and J dropped 2 bases, with 12 bases sitting between them. The CDR3 is made up of 15 amino acids. The germline CDR1 and CDR2 sequences are DFQATT and SNEGSKA (reference sequence). CDR3 sequence reads: CSARDPGQNTDTQYF. CDR3 bases: TGCAGTGCTAGAGATCCCGGACAAAACACAGATACGCAGTATTTT.

The chain has TRBV6-1 and TRBJ1-5; D unresolved. Germline-derived CDR1 and CDR2 are MNHNS and SASEGT. V was trimmed by 6 bases and J by 7 bases, leaving 13 bases between them. This CDR3 is 13 amino acids long. The DNA of the CDR3 is TGTGCCAGCAGGAACCGTATGGGGCAGCCCCAGCATTTT. It yields the protein CASRNRMGQPQHF.

The rearrangement joins TRBV12-3 or TRBV12-4 to TRBJ2-4; 9 nucleotides match TRBD1. The DNA end favors TRBJ2-7, so the J call may be wrong. CDR3 length: 15 amino acids. The CDR3 nucleotides are TGTGCCAGCAGCCCTCCGTCCCCGGACAGGGGCGAGCAGTACTTC. This sequence encodes CASSPPSPDRGEQYF.

This chain links TRBV6-5 with TRBJ2-1; TRBD2 matches 9 bases. TRBJ2-7 matches the DNA end more closely, so the J call is doubtful. CDR1 MNHEY and CDR2 SVGAGI come from the germline V gene. The length of the CDR3 is 15 residues. CDR3 nucleotides: TGTGCCAGCATGAGACTAGCGGTAACCTACAATGAGCAGTACTTC. The encoded protein is CASMRLAVTYNEQYF.

This clonotype was detected only a few times. The rearrangement links TRBV7-2 to TRBJ2-1; 7 bases line up with TRBD1. The CDR3 consists of 13 residues. Germline assignment: CDR1 SGHTA and CDR2 FQGNSA. Trimming cost V 4 bases and J 6 bases; bases outside gene matches: 3. The CDR3 sequence: CASSSRQGNEQFF. The CDR3 bases are TGTGCCAGCAGCTCTCGACAGGGCAATGAGCAGTTCTTC. The full variable domain, its missing parts supplied by reference TRBV7-2 and TRBJ2-1, is GAGVSQSPSNKVTEKGKDVELRCDPISGHTALYWYRQSLGQGLEFLIYFQGNSAPDKSGLPSDRFSAERTGGSVSTLTIQRTQQEDSAVYLCASSSRQGNEQFFGPGTRLTVL.

In its sample, this clonotype was seen a few times. In DNA, the CDR3 is TGCAGTGCTAGAGATCATCAGGTTAACACCGGGGAGCTGTTTTTT. It specifies CSARDHQVNTGELFF. The chain couples TRBV20-1 to TRBJ2-2; no reliable D call. Per germline, CDR1 DFQATT and CDR2 SNEGSKA (reference sequence). V was clipped by 0 bases and J by 2 bases, with 10 bases between them. The CDR3 has 15 amino acids.